The 21 T cell receptor beta chains in this list originate from one sample, sequenced in a study of blood T cell repertoires in COVID-19. Only in-frame clones appear in the TCRdb table, and some are missing; sequencing was by immunoSEQ multiplex PCR. The sample lists roughly 78,000 clones; around nine tenths were seen once. Material: peripheral blood. All receptors come from a woman aged 55 to 70 with acute or convalescent COVID-19.

The genes are TRBV6-6 and TRBJ1-4; D may be TRBD1 (6 bases). The CDR3 is 13 amino acids. V gave up 5 bases and J gave up 16 bases, with 20 bases separating them. Germline V gene sequence: CDR1 MNHNY, CDR2 SVGAGI (reference sequence). The CDR3 is CASSGTLQGRSFF. The CDR3 nucleotides are TGTGCCAGCAGTGGAACTCTACAGGGAAGATCGTTTTTT.

Only a few counts were recorded for this clone. V is TRBV4-3 and J is TRBJ1-4; no clear D. The CDR3 consists of 14 residues. CDR1 LGHNA and CDR2 YSLEER come from the germline V gene. The germline V and J ends were trimmed by 4 bases and 8 bases, with 14 bases remaining between them. The CDR3 DNA follows: TGCGCCAGCAGCCGCGGCCCGAATCCCGAAAAACTGTTTTTT. Translating gives CASSRGPNPEKLFF.

CDR3 sequence: CASSTWSSYNEQFF. The DNA for the CDR3 is TGCGCCAGCTCCACCTGGAGCTCCTACAATGAGCAGTTCTTC. This chain connects TRBV5-1 to TRBJ2-1, with D hard to call. Between the trimmed V and J ends, which lost 7 bases and 0 bases, there was a span of 11 bases. Germline V gene lookup returns CDR1 SGHRS and CDR2 YFSETQ. This CDR3 is built from 14 residues.

This chain joins TRBV6-5 and TRBJ2-7; D is perhaps TRBD2 (6 bases). Between the trimmed V and J ends, which lost 4 bases and 7 bases, there was a span of 14 bases. Germline assignment: CDR1 MNHEY and CDR2 SVGAGI. This CDR3 is built from 13 residues. The DNA for the CDR3 is TGTGCCAGCAGTTCGACTGGGACTTCAGAGCAGTACTTC. Encoded protein: CASSSTGTSEQYF.

This chain connects TRBV21-1 to TRBJ1-2; the table's D call, TRBD1, was not checked against the DNA. TRBV21-1 is an annotated pseudogene. The CDR3 has 18 amino acids. The CDR3 is CASSKMCCPGQGAWGYTF. The CDR3 nucleotides are TGTGCCAGCAGCAAAATGTGCTGCCCGGGACAGGGGGCTTGGGGCTACACCTTC.

The V call is TRBV18, the J call TRBJ2-7; TRBD1 is a possible D gene (5 bases). V lost 0 bases to trimming and J lost 2 bases, with 11 bases between them. The CDR3 covers 15 residues. Germline values: CDR1 KGHSH, CDR2 LQKENI. The CDR3 reads CASSPPEGHAYEQYF. The CDR3 nucleotides read TGTGCCAGCTCACCACCGGAAGGACACGCCTACGAGCAGTACTTC.

The rearrangement joins TRBV5-1 to TRBJ2-5; 9 bases agree with TRBD2. J lost 2 bases, V lost 0 bases, and 8 bases had no gene match. CDR3 length equals 17 residues. Germline CDR1 and CDR2: SGHRS and YFSETQ. DNA for the CDR3: TGCGCCAGCAGCTTGGCCGGTTCGACTAGCGGTCAAGAGACCCAGTACTTC. Translated, it gives CASSLAGSTSGQETQYF.

The DNA for the CDR3 is TGTGCCAGCAGCCAAGATGTTAGGACAGGGGGCTGGTTCTTC. Its protein is CASSQDVRTGGWFF. The chain carries TRBV4-2 and TRBJ2-1; 11 nucleotides align to TRBD1. V was clipped by 0 bases and J by 15 bases; unmatched bases: 7. The CDR3 spans 14 residues. Germline assignment: CDR1 LGHNA and CDR2 YNFKEQ.

This chain joins TRBV7-3 and TRBJ2-2; D may be TRBD2 (5 bases). Trimming left V 3 bases short and J 0 bases short, with 11 bases between. The CDR3 consists of 16 residues. The germline V gene encodes CDR1 SGHTA and CDR2 FQGTGA. Here the CDR3 reads CASSLLSGANTGELFF. CDR3 DNA: TGTGCCAGCAGCTTGCTATCCGGGGCGAACACCGGGGAGCTGTTTTTT.

The CDR3 coding sequence is TGTGCCAGCAGCCCTCGAGGGGAGACCCAGTACTTC. Translation gives CASSPRGETQYF. The chain joins TRBV3-1 (or the pseudogene TRBV3-2) to TRBJ2-5; D may be TRBD2 (5 bases). This CDR3 is 12 amino acids long. Trimming pared 4 bases from V and 5 bases from J, leaving 8 bases between. Germline V gene sequence: CDR1 LGHDT, CDR2 YNNKEL (reference sequence).

This clone was recorded a few times. The chain uses TRBV28 and TRBJ1-1; D not certain. Trimming removed 6 bases at V and 6 bases at J, with 11 bases between. The CDR3 consists of 12 residues. Germline assignment: CDR1 MDHEN and CDR2 SYDVKM. This CDR3 reads CASSLARAEAFF. The DNA for the CDR3 is TGTGCCAGCAGCCTGGCTCGGGCTGAAGCTTTCTTT.

The V and J genes are TRBV24-1 and TRBJ2-3, with 12 bases lining up with TRBD2. The CDR3 is 14 residues long. Germline V lookup: CDR1 KGHDR, CDR2 SFDVKD. With 10 bases clipped from V and 4 bases from J, the junction kept 5 bases outside the gene matches. DNA for the CDR3: TGTGCCACGACTAGCGGGAGTGAAGCAGATACGCAGTATTTT. It yields the protein CATTSGSEADTQYF.

This clone is categorized as large (0.1 to 1%). The CDR3 DNA reads as TGTGCCAGCAGCTCCCGACACGGGGCCGGGGAGCTGTTTTTT. Its translation: CASSSRHGAGELFF. The chain has TRBV11-3 and TRBJ2-2, with D perhaps TRBD2 (5 bases). Germline V lookup: CDR1 SGHNT, CDR2 YENEEA. This CDR3 has 14 residues. Trimming pared 4 bases from V and 6 bases from J, leaving 12 bases between.

This chain connects TRBV7-9 to TRBJ1-3; D gene unclear. Germline lookup yields CDR1 SEHNR and CDR2 FQNEAQ (reference sequence). The CDR3 extends over 13 amino acids. V lost 8 bases to trimming and J lost 1 base, with 9 bases between them. The CDR3 loop reads CASLLLSGNTIYF. CDR3 nucleotide sequence: TGTGCCAGCCTTTTACTTTCTGGAAACACCATATATTTT. Looking up the rest from reference TRBV7-9 and TRBJ1-3 gives the full variable domain: DTGVSQNPRHKITKRGQNVTFRCDPISEHNRLYWYRQTLGQGPEFLTYFQNEAQLEKSRLLSDRFSAERPKGSFSTLEIQRTEQGDSAMYLCASLLLSGNTIYFGEGSWLTVV.

V and J are TRBV7-6 and TRBJ1-4; D not resolved. Trimming removed 5 bases at V and 0 bases at J, with 7 bases between. The V gene's germline CDR1 is SGHVS and CDR2 FNYEAQ. This CDR3 contains 14 residues. CDR3 residues: CASSPIATNEKLFF. Here the CDR3 DNA reads TGTGCCAGCAGCCCTATTGCAACTAATGAAAAACTGTTTTTT. The complete variable domain, with remaining parts taken from reference TRBV7-6 and TRBJ1-4, reads GAGVSQSPRYKVTKRGQDVALRCDPISGHVSLYWYRQALGQGPEFLTYFNYEAQQDKSGLPNDRFSAERPEGSISTLTIQRTEQRDSAMYRCASSPIATNEKLFFGSGTQLSVL.

This chain connects TRBV28 to TRBJ1-4, with 7 bases fitting TRBD1. Losses at the gene ends were 5 bases for V and 6 bases for J; bases not matched to a gene: 9. Germline CDR1 MDHEN, CDR2 SYDVKM. There are 15 residues in the CDR3. CDR3 sequence reads: CASSHNRGRHEKLFF. The CDR3 DNA reads TGTGCCAGCAGTCATAACAGGGGCCGACATGAAAAACTGTTTTTT.

The V gene is TRBV5-4, the J gene TRBJ2-3, with D possibly matching TRBD2 (6 bases). CDR1 and CDR2 (germline): SGHNT, YYREEE (reference sequence). There are 19 residues in the CDR3. The germline V and J ends were trimmed by 4 bases and 2 bases, with 26 bases remaining between them. DNA for the CDR3: TGTGCCAGCAGCAAACCGCCGGGATCTCTAGCGACTACCACAGATACGCAGTATTTT. This sequence encodes CASSKPPGSLATTTDTQYF.

The chain couples TRBV29-1 to TRBJ2-2; 7 positions match TRBD1. This CDR3 is built from 14 residues. V lost 6 bases to trimming and J lost 1 base; unmatched junction nucleotides: 5. Germline CDR1 SQVTM, CDR2 ANQGSEA. In nucleotides, the CDR3 is TGCAGCGTCGAGACAGGGAAGAACACCGGGGAGCTGTTTTTT. Encoded protein: CSVETGKNTGELFF.

The V gene is TRBV5-1, the J gene TRBJ1-4; 10 bases are a match to TRBD1. The CDR3 covers 16 residues. In germline, CDR1 is SGHRS, CDR2 YFSETQ. V lost 5 bases and J lost 6; bases outside the gene matches: 10. The CDR3 loop is CASRFITGTGDEKLFF. CDR3 DNA: TGCGCCAGCAGATTTATAACCGGGACAGGGGATGAAAAACTGTTTTTT.

The J gene is TRBJ1-4, the V gene TRBV28; the D gene is possibly TRBD1 (5 bases). This CDR3 has 14 amino acids. The ends were cut back, 3 bases at V and 7 bases at J, with 12 bases in the middle. CDR1 MDHEN and CDR2 SYDVKM come from the germline V gene. CDR3 region: CASSLGGSSEKLFF. DNA of the CDR3: TGTGCCAGCAGTTTGGGGGGAAGTAGTGAAAAACTGTTTTTT.

The rearrangement uses TRBV27 and TRBJ2-3, with 10 bases lining up with TRBD2. The ends lost 6 bases at V and 6 bases at J; junction bases unmatched: 15. Germline values: CDR1 MNHEY, CDR2 SMNVEV (reference sequence). The CDR3 extends over 17 amino acids. CDR3 sequence (DNA): TGTGCCAGCAGACCTCCTGGCGTGCAGCGGGGGGGCGATACGCAGTATTTT. Its protein product is CASRPPGVQRGGDTQYF.